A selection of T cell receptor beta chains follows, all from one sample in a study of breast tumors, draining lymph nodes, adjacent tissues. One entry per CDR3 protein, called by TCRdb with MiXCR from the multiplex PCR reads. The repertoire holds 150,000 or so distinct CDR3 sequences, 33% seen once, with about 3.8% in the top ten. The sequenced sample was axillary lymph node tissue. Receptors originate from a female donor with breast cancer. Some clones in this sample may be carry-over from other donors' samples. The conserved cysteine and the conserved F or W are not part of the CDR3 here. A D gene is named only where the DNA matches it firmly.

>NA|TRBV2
ASSLVPGGLF
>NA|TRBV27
AIRARGSREQY
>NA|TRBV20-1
SASGGVGETQY
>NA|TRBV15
ATSRISGGEKLF
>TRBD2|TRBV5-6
ASSHDAGLAGGTYEQY
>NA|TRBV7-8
ASSLARRTLGLYQPQH
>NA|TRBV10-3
AIRGVEETQY
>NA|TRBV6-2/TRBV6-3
ASTLDELDTQY
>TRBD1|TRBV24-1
ATMGTGITGELF
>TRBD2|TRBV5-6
ASSLGSRGGETQY
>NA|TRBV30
AWSPGGAQPQH
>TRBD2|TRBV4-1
ASSQLAGEPDTQY
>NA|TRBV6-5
ASSYRNTGEWNIQY
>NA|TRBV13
ASSLAADTGELF
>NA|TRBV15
ATSRVPTFEQF
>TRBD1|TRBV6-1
ASSRIITGGNADTQY
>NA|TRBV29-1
SVHHRVFSYEQY
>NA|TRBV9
ASSLDGLSYEQY
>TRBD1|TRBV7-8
ASGLGGTDTQY
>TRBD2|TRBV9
ASSVGVGPSGSDEQF
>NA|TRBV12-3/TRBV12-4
ASGRRGVSGNTIY
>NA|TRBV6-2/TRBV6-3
ASSVQAGFSYEQY
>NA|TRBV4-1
ASSRVQPEYEQY
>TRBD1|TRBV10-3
AIRGGQGESPLH
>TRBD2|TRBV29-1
SLGLAGYNEQF
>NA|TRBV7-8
ASSLEVPETQY
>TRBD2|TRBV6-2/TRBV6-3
ASSYSWTSGGGDTQY
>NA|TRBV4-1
ASSQDVGVGFVEQY
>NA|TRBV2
ASSWTAEAF
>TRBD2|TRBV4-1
ASSQKATSGMHNEQF
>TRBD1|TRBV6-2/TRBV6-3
ASSLRIGQGGTFNEQF
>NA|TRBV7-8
ASSTYEQY
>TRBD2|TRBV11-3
ASSSPPLVVAGGQGTQY
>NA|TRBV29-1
SGGRGSTNEKLF
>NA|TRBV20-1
SARDGLRGSTPPGEQF
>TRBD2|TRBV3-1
ASSQGATSGRAGETQY
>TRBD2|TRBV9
ASSVAGTSGRYEQF
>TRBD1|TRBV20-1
SAETGPSEQY